This T cell receptor (beta chain) is from a study of shared clonotypes between healthy human individuals. The junction had 3 bases not matched to a gene; V was cut back by 6 bases and J by 3 bases. Germline-derived CDR1 and CDR2 are SNHLY and FYNNEI. This CDR3 region has 13 residues. Study observations and caveats: Relative to their counterparts shared across all four donors, non-shared clonotypes exhibited diminished generation probabilities. Clonotypes that were shared across a handful of donors made up around 5% of naive CD4 clonotypes. Blood was the only sampled material, and tissue repertoires likely differ.

To note about this clone: Its antigen is undetermined. The sample has other DNA sequences that encode this CDR3 too.

Data came from immunoSEQ multiplex PCR; TCRdb stores just in-frame clones and leaves some out. There are 950,000 to 1,300,000 clones in the sample; 60% to 80% occur only once, and about 1.5% lies in the top ten. Source material: memory CD4+ T cells sorted from blood. Subset here: CD45RA-negative fraction. V is TRBV2 and J is TRBJ2-7; 9 nucleotides agree with TRBD1. The clonotype comes from a man between 18 and 29 years old in good health. DNA of the CDR3: TGTGCCAGCAGCTGGACAGGGGACTACGAGCAGTACTTC. Its translation is CASSWTGDYEQYF.